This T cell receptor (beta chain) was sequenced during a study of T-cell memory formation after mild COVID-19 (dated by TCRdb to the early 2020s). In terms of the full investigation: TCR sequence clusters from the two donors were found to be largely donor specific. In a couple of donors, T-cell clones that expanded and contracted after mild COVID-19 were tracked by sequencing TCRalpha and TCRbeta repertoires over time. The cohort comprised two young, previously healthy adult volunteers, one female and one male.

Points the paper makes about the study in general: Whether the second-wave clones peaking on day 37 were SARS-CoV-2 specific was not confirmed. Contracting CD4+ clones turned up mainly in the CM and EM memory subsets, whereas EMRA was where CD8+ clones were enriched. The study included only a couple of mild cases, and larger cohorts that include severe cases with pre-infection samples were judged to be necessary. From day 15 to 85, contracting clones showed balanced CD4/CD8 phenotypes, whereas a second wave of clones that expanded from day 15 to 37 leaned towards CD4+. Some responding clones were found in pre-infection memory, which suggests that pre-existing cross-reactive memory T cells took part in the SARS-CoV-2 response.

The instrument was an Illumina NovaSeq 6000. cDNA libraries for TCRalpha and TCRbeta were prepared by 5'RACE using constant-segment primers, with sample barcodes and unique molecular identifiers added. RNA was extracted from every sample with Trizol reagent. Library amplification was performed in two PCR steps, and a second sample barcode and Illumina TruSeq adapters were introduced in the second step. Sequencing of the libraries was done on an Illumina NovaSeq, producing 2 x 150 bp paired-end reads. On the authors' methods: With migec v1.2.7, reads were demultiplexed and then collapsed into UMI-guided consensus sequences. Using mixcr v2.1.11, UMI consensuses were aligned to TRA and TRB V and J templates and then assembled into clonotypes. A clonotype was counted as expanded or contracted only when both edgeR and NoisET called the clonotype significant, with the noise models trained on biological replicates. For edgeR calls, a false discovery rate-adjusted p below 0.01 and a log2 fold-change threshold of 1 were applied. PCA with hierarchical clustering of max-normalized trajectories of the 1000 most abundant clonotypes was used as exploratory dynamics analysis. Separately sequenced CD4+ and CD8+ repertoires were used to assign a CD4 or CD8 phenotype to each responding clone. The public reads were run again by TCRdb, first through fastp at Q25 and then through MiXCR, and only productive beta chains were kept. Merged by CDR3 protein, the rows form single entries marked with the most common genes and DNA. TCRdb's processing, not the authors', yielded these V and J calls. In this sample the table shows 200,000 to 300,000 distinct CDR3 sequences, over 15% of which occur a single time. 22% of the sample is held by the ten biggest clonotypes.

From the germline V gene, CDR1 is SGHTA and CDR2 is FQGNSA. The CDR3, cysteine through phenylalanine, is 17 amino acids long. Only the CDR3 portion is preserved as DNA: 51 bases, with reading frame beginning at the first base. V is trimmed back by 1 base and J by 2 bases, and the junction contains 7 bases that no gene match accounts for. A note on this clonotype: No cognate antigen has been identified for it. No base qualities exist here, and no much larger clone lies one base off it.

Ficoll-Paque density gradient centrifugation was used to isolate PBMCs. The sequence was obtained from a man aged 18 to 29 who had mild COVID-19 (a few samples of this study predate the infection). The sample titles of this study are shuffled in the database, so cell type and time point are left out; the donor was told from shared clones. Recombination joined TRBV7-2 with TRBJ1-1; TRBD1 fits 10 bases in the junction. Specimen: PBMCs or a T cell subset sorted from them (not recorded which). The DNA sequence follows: TGTGCCAGCAGCTTAGACGGGACAGGGGCCCTTAACACTGAAGCTTTCTTT. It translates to CASSLDGTGALNTEAFF.